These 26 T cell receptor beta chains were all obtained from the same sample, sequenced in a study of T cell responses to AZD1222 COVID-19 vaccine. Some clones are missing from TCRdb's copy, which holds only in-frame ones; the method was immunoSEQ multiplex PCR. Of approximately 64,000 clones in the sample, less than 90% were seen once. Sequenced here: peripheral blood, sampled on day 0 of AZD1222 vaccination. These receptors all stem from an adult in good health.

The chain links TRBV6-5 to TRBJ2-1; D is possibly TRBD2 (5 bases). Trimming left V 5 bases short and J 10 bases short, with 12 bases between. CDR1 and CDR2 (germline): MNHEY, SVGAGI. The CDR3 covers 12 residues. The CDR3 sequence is CASSTAGREQFF. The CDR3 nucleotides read TGTGCCAGCAGTACGGCGGGCCGGGAGCAGTTCTTC.

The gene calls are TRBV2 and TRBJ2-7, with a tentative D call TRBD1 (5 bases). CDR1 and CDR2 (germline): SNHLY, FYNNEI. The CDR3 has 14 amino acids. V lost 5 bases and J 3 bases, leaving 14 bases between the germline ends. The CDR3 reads CASSSDSNSYEQYF. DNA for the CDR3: TGTGCCAGCAGTTCCGACAGTAACAGCTACGAGCAGTACTTC.

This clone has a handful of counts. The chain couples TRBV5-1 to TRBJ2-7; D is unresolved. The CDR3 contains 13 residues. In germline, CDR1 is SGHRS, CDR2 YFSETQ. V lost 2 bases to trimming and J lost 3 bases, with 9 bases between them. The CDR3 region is CASSFSKGYEQYF. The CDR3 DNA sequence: TGCGCCAGCAGCTTCTCAAAAGGCTACGAGCAGTACTTC. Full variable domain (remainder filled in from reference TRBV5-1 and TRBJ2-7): KAGVTQTPRYLIKTRGQQVTLSCSPISGHRSVSWYQQTPGQGLQFLFEYFSETQRNKGNFPGRFSGRQFSNSRSEMNVSTLELGDSALYLCASSFSKGYEQYFGPGTRLTVT.

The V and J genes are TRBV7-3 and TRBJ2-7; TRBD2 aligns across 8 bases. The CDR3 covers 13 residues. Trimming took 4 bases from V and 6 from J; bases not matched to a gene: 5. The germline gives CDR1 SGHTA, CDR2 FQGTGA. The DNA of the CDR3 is TGTGCCAGCAGCTCCGCTCGGGGGGGCGAGCAGTACTTC. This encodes CASSSARGGEQYF.

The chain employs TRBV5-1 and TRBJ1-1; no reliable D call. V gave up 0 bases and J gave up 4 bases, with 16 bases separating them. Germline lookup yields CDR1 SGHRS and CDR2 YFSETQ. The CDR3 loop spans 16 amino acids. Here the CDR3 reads CASSLVAATMGTEAFF. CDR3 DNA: TGCGCCAGCAGCTTGGTCGCGGCTACCATGGGCACTGAAGCTTTCTTT.

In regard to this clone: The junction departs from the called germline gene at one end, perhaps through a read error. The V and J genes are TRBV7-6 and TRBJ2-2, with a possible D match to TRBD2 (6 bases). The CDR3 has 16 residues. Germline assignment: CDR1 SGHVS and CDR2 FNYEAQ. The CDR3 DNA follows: TGTGCCAGCAGCCTAGCGCAGGGACTGAACACCGGGGAGCTGTTTTTT. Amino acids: CASSLAQGLNTGELFF.

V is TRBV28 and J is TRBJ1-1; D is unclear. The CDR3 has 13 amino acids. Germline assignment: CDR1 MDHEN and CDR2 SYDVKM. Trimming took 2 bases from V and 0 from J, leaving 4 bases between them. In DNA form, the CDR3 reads TGTGCCAGCAGTTTAAGGGTGAACACTGAAGCTTTCTTT. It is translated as CASSLRVNTEAFF.

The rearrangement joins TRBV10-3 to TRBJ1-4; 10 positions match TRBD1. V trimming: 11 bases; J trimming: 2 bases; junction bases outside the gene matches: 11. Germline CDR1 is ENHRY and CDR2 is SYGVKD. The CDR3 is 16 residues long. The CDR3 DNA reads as TGTGCCTCCTCCCCCCGACAGGGGGCGACTAATGAAAAACTGTTTTTT. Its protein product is CASSPRQGATNEKLFF.

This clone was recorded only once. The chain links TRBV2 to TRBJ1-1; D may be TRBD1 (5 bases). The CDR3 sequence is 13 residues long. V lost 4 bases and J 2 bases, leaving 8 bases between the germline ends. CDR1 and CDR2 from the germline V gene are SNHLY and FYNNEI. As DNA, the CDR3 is TGTGCCAGCAGTGCACAGGTTAACACTGAAGCTTTCTTT. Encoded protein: CASSAQVNTEAFF.

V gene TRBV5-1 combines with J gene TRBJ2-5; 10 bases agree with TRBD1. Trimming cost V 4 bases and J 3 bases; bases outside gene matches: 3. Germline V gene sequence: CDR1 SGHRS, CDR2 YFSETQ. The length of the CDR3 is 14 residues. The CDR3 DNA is TGCGCCAGCAGCAGAGGGACAGGGGAAGAGACCCAGTACTTC. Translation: CASSRGTGEETQYF.

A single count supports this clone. The CDR3 region is CASSQDFGIGLSTDTQYF. CDR3 in DNA: TGCGCCAGCAGCCAAGATTTCGGAATTGGACTGAGCACAGATACGCAGTATTTT. The chain couples TRBV4-3 to TRBJ2-3; a possible D gene is TRBD2 (5 bases). Trimming removed 0 bases from V and 0 bases from J, with 16 bases in between. CDR3 size: 18 residues. In germline, CDR1 is LGHNA, CDR2 YSLEER.

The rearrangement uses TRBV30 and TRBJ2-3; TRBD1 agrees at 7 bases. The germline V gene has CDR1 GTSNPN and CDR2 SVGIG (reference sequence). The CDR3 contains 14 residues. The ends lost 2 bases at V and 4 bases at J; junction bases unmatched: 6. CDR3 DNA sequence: TGTGCCTGGAGTCTAGACAGGGTCCCAGATACGCAGTATTTT. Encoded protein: CAWSLDRVPDTQYF. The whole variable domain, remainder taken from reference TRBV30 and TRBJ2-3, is SQTIHQWPATLVQPVGSPLSLECTVEGTSNPNLYWYRQAAGRGLQLLFYSVGIGQISSEVPQNLSASRPQDRQFILSSKKLLLSDSGFYLCAWSLDRVPDTQYFGPGTRLTVL.

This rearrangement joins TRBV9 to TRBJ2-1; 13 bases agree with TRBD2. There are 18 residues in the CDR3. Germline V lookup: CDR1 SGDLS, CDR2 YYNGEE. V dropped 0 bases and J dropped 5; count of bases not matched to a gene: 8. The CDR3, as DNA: TGTGCCAGCAGCGTAGCTACCTCTGGGACTAGCGGGAACAATGAGCAGTTCTTC. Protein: CASSVATSGTSGNNEQFF.

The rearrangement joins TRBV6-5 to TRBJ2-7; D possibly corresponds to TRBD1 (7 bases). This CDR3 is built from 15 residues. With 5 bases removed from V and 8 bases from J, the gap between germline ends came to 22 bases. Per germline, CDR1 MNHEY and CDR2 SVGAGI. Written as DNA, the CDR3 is TGTGCCAGCAGTATGGATGCGGGACAGAACAGTCAGCAGTACTTC. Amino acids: CASSMDAGQNSQQYF.

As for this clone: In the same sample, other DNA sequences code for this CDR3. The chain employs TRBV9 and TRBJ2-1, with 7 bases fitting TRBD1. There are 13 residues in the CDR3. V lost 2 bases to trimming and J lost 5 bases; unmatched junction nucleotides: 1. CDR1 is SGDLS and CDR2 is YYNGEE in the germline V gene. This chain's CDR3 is CASSVGQNNEQFF. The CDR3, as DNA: TGTGCCAGCAGCGTGGGACAGAACAATGAGCAGTTCTTC.

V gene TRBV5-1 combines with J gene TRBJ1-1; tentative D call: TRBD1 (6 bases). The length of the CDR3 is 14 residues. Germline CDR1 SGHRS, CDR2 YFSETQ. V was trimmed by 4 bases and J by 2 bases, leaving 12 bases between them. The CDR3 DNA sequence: TGCGCCAGCAGCGTGACACAGGGAAACACTGAAGCTTTCTTT. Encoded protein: CASSVTQGNTEAFF.

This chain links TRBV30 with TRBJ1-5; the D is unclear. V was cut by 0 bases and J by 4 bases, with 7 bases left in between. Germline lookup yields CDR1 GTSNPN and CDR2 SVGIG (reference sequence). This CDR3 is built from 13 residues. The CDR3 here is CAWSVQENQPQHF. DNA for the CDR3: TGTGCCTGGAGTGTGCAGGAGAATCAGCCCCAGCATTTT.

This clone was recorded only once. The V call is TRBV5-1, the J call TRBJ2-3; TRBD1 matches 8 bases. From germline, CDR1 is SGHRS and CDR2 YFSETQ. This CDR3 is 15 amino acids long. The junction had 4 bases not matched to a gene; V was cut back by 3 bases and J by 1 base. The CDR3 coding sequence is TGCGCCAGCAGCTCGGAGGGACAGGGCACAGATACGCAGTATTTT. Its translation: CASSSEGQGTDTQYF.

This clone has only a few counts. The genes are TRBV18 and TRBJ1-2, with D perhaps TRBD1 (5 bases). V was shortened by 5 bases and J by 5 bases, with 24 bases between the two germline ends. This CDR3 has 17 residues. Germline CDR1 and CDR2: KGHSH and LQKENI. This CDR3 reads CASSSFRQLGGGYGYTF. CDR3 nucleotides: TGTGCCAGCTCATCCTTTCGACAGCTGGGCGGTGGATATGGCTACACCTTC.

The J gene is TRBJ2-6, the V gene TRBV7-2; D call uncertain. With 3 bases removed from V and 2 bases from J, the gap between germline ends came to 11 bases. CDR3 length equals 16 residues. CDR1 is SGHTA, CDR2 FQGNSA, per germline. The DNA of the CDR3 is TGTGCCAGCAGCTTGGGTAGTGGTACTGGGGCCAACGTCCTGACTTTC. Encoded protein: CASSLGSGTGANVLTF.

The CDR3 DNA sequence: TGTGCCAGCACCTCCGTGGGAGATACGCAGTATTTT. Its translation: CASTSVGDTQYF. The rearrangement links TRBV3-1 (or the pseudogene TRBV3-2) to TRBJ2-3; D not certain. Germline V gene data show CDR1 as LGHDT and CDR2 as YNNKEL (reference sequence). This CDR3 comprises 12 residues. The V end lost 7 bases, the J end lost 5 bases, and 10 bases lay between the germline ends.

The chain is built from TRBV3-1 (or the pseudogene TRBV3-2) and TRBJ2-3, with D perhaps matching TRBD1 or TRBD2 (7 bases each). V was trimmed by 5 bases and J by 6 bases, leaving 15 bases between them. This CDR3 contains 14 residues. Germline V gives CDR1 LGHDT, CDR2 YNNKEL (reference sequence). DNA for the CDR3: TGTGCCAGCAGCGCCAGGGGGGGATCGGATACGCAGTATTTT. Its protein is CASSARGGSDTQYF.

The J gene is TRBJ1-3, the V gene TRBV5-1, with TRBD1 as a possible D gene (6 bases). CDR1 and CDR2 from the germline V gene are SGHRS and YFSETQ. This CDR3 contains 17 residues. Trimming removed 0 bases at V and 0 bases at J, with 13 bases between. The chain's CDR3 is CASSLVGQGHSGNTIYF. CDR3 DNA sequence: TGCGCCAGCAGCTTGGTTGGGCAGGGACACTCTGGAAACACCATATATTTT. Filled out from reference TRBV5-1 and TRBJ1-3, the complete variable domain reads KAGVTQTPRYLIKTRGQQVTLSCSPISGHRSVSWYQQTPGQGLQFLFEYFSETQRNKGNFPGRFSGRQFSNSRSEMNVSTLELGDSALYLCASSLVGQGHSGNTIYFGEGSWLTVV.

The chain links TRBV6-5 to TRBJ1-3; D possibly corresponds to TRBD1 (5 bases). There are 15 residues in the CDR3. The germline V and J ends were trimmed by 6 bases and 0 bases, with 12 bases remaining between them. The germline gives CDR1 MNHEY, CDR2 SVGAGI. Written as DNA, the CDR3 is TGTGCCAGCAGGGGGGGGACCAGCTCTGGAAACACCATATATTTT. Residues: CASRGGTSSGNTIYF.

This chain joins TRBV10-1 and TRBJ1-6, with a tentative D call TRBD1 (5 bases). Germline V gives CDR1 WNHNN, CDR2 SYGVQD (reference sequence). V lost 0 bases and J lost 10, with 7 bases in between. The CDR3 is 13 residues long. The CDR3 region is CASSESGGSPLHF. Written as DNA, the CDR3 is TGCGCCAGCAGTGAGTCTGGGGGATCACCCCTCCACTTT.

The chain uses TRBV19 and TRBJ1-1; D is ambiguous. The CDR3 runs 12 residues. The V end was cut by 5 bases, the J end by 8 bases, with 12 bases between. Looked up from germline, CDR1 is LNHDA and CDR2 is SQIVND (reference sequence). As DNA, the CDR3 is TGTGCCAGTAGTGTCCGGGTGGGGGAAGCTTTCTTT. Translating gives CASSVRVGEAFF.